This T cell receptor (beta chain) was profiled in a study of CD8 T cells in ankylosing spondylitis. The ends lost 4 bases at V and 1 base at J; junction bases unmatched: 7. CDR3 length: 16 amino acids. Germline loops: CDR1 MNHEY, CDR2 SMNVEV (reference sequence). General observations from the study: Some motif variants had been reported before (in reactive arthritis synovial fluid and blood). Disease-linked clones, CD8+, were relatively rare in peripheral blood. Among TCR beta sequences, a motif of eight highly homologous variants appeared characteristic of ankylosing spondylitis blood.

Quantitative barcoded 5'-RACE was used to prepare TCR beta libraries. In TCRdb, the 5' RACE reads were re-called with MiXCR into one record per CDR3 protein. Among more than 650,000 distinct CDR3 sequences listed, 12% were seen once. This clonotype appeared a few times. Its target is not known. V and J are TRBV27 and TRBJ2-1; 7 bases line up with TRBD2. The receptor comes from a male donor with ankylosing spondylitis. What was sequenced was blood, either unsorted or a sorted T cell fraction (not recorded which). CDR3 loop: CASSSERGKSYNEQFF. Written as DNA, the CDR3 is TGTGCCAGCAGTTCTGAGCGGGGTAAATCCTACAATGAGCAGTTCTTC.